The 15 T cell receptor beta chains given below trace back to one sample, sequenced in a study of human T cells and chemical hapten exposure (dated by TCRdb to the early 2020s). The method was RACE. TCRdb lists the instrument as NextSeq 500. The raw public reads went through TCRdb reprocessing: fastp at Q25, MiXCR clone calling, in-frame beta chains kept. Entries that share a CDR3 protein sequence are merged under the most common genes and DNA. The sample profile shows 300,000 to 450,000 distinct CDR3 sequences; about 5.1% of them were found once. The leading ten clones occupy 2.5% to 3% of the sample. The time point tag for this specimen amounts to: pre-sensitization, week 0. Interpreted using the paper, the treatment or condition label stands for: therapeutic diphenylcyclopropenone sensitization with weekly scalp DPC. This specimen was whole blood, taken in connection with sensitization to the hapten diphenylcyclopropenone (DPC). These receptors were collected from a woman between 45 and 65 years old with alopecia areata. Some clones in this sample may be carry-over from other donors' samples.

The sample holds a few counts of this clonotype. The chain's CDR3 is CASSLEGTNEKLFF. The CDR3 DNA reads TGCGCCAGCAGCTTGGAAGGGACTAATGAAAAACTGTTTTTT. The chain combines TRBV5-1 with TRBJ1-4; D is unclear. The CDR3 sequence is 14 residues long. Trimming took 0 bases from V and 2 from J, leaving 5 bases between them. In germline, CDR1 is SGHRS, CDR2 YFSETQ.

Ten or more counts support this clonotype. The V and J genes are TRBV12-3 or TRBV12-4 and TRBJ2-7, with D possibly TRBD2 on 6 matching bases. The V gene lost 4 bases and the J gene lost 1 base, with 11 bases spanning the gap. The CDR3 runs to 14 residues. The CDR3: CASSSGRGSYEQYF. The CDR3 DNA reads TGTGCCAGCAGTTCTGGGCGGGGTTCCTACGAGCAGTACTTC.

This clonotype appeared a few times. This chain links TRBV14 with TRBJ1-1; perhaps TRBD1 as D (5 bases). V was pared by 3 bases and J by 0 bases, with 11 bases between. The germline CDR1 and CDR2 sequences are SGHDN and FVKESK. The CDR3 contains 15 residues. The CDR3 here is CASSHVTAMNTEAFF. CDR3 DNA: TGTGCCAGCAGCCATGTGACAGCTATGAACACTGAAGCTTTCTTT.

Ten or more counts support this clonotype. V usage is TRBV19 and J usage is TRBJ2-4; no firm D call. Trimming took off 3 bases at V and 3 bases at J, with 12 bases between the two ends. The CDR3 covers 15 residues. From germline, CDR1 is LNHDA and CDR2 SQIVND (reference sequence). DNA for the CDR3: TGTGCCAGTAGTATCGCCGGGTTCAACAAAAACATTCAGTACTTC. Protein product: CASSIAGFNKNIQYF. The entire variable domain, with the rest obtained from reference TRBV19 and TRBJ2-4, is as follows: DGGITQSPKYLFRKEGQNVTLSCEQNLNHDAMYWYRQDPGQGLRLIYYSQIVNDFQKGDIAEGYSVSREKKESFPLTVTSAQKNPTAFYLCASSIAGFNKNIQYFGAGTRLSVL.

The chain couples TRBV5-1 to TRBJ2-7; 10 nucleotides agree with TRBD1. Losses at the gene ends were 4 bases for V and 2 bases for J; bases not matched to a gene: 6. The germline CDR1 and CDR2 sequences are SGHRS and YFSETQ. The CDR3 is made up of 15 amino acids. The CDR3 sequence: CASSIRTGGTYEQYF. The CDR3 coding sequence is TGCGCCAGCAGCATCAGGACAGGGGGGACCTACGAGCAGTACTTC. Supplemented by reference TRBV5-1 and TRBJ2-7, the full variable domain reads KAGVTQTPRYLIKTRGQQVTLSCSPISGHRSVSWYQQTPGQGLQFLFEYFSETQRNKGNFPGRFSGRQFSNSRSEMNVSTLELGDSALYLCASSIRTGGTYEQYFGPGTRLTVT.

This clonotype was counted a few times. The rearrangement links TRBV12-3 or TRBV12-4 to TRBJ2-5; TRBD2 might be the D (6 bases). This CDR3 has 16 residues. Deletions cut 3 bases from V and 2 bases from J, with 16 bases between. The CDR3 loop is CASSLGPREQQETQYF. Written as DNA, the CDR3 is TGTGCCAGCAGTTTGGGCCCCCGGGAGCAGCAAGAGACCCAGTACTTC.

This clonotype was recorded a few times. The gene calls are TRBV10-2 and TRBJ1-2; D remains unclear. This CDR3 has 15 amino acids. Looked up from germline, CDR1 is WSHSY and CDR2 is SAAADI. Trimming removed 0 bases from V and 2 bases from J, with 10 bases in between. The DNA of the CDR3 is TGCGCCAGCAGTGAGTCAGACCTTCTAAACTATGGCTACACCTTC. It encodes CASSESDLLNYGYTF.

This clonotype was found a few times. This chain connects TRBV4-3 to TRBJ2-7; weak D call: TRBD2 (5 bases). This CDR3 region has 15 residues. Between the trimmed V and J ends, which lost 1 base and 2 bases, there was a span of 12 bases. Germline assignment: CDR1 LGHNA and CDR2 YSLEER. This chain's CDR3 is CASSQGRTFAYEQYF. In DNA, the CDR3 is TGCGCCAGCAGCCAAGGGCGGACTTTCGCCTACGAGCAGTACTTC.

This clonotype has ten or more counts. The chain employs TRBV28 and TRBJ2-3; possible D gene TRBD2, 5 bases. This CDR3 contains 14 residues. V gave up 5 bases and J gave up 2 bases, with 11 bases separating them. Germline V gives CDR1 MDHEN, CDR2 SYDVKM. The CDR3 here is CASSQRGPTDTQYF. The CDR3 bases are TGTGCCAGCAGTCAAAGAGGGCCCACAGATACGCAGTATTTT.

The chain carries TRBV29-1 and TRBJ2-1; D is uncertain. V lost 4 bases and J lost 0, with 13 bases in between. Germline V lookup: CDR1 SQVTM, CDR2 ANQGSEA. The CDR3 spans 15 residues. CDR3 DNA sequence: TGCAGCGTTGTTTACCAGGCGAGCTCCTACAATGAGCAGTTCTTC. Translation: CSVVYQASSYNEQFF.

This clonotype was recorded at least ten times. V and J are TRBV30 and TRBJ2-7, with TRBD1 as a possible D gene (6 bases). The CDR3 length is 14 residues. Germline CDR1 GTSNPN, CDR2 SVGIG (reference sequence). Trimming cost V 2 bases and J 2 bases, with 13 bases left between them. The CDR3 here is CAWSRRQAPYEQYF. The CDR3, as DNA: TGTGCCTGGAGTCGGAGACAGGCCCCCTACGAGCAGTACTTC.

The chain recombines TRBV20-1 with TRBJ2-3; D tentatively fits TRBD1 or TRBD2 (5 bases each). With 3 bases removed from V and 6 bases from J, the gap between germline ends came to 19 bases. Germline V gives CDR1 DFQATT, CDR2 SNEGSKA (reference sequence). CDR3 length: 15 residues. The CDR3 loop is CSASVNGDPFDTQYF. DNA of the CDR3: TGCAGTGCTAGCGTAAACGGGGACCCCTTCGATACGCAGTATTTT.

This clonotype was detected a few times. The CDR3, as DNA: TGTGCCAGCAGTGGCCAGGGGGCGATAAACATTCAGTACTTC. This encodes CASSGQGAINIQYF. This rearrangement joins TRBV25-1 to TRBJ2-4; 8 bases map to TRBD1. The CDR3 covers 14 residues. J lost 6 bases, V lost 4 bases, and 5 bases had no gene match. The germline V gene has CDR1 MGHDK and CDR2 SYGVNS.

This clonotype showed up many times. The V call is TRBV7-2, the J call TRBJ1-1, with D hard to call. Trimming cost V 1 base and J 0 bases, with 6 bases left between them. Germline V gene sequence: CDR1 SGHTA, CDR2 FQGNSA. The CDR3 runs 14 residues. This chain's CDR3 is CASSLGVLNTEAFF. The CDR3 DNA sequence: TGTGCCAGCAGCTTAGGAGTTCTGAACACTGAAGCTTTCTTT.

This clonotype was seen ten or more times. The chain joins TRBV18 to TRBJ2-5; 13 nucleotides align to TRBD2. CDR1 is KGHSH, CDR2 LQKENI, per germline. The CDR3 is 18 residues long. J lost 0 bases, V lost 6 bases, and 10 bases had no gene match. The CDR3 sequence is CASSPEGLAGWYQETQYF. CDR3 DNA sequence: TGTGCCAGCTCGCCCGAGGGACTAGCGGGATGGTACCAAGAGACCCAGTACTTC.